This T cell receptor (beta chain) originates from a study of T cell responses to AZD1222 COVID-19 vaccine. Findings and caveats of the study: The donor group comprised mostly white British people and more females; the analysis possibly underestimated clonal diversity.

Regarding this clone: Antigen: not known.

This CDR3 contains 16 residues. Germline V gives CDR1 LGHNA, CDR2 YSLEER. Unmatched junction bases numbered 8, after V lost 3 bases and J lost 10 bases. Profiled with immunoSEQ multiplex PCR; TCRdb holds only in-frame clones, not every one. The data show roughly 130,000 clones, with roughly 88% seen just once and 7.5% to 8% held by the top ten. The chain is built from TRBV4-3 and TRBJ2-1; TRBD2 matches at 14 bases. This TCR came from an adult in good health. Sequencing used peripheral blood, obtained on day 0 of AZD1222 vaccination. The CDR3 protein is CASSHIGLAGGEEQFF. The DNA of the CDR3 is TGCGCCAGCAGCCATATCGGACTAGCGGGAGGAGAAGAGCAGTTCTTC.